Each of the 10 T cell receptor beta chains below was sequenced from the same sample in a study of T cells after yellow fever vaccination. MiXCR, applied by TCRdb to the 5' RACE reads, yields one record per CDR3 protein. The sample yields some 150,000 distinct CDR3 sequences, 9.3% seen once. The sample in question was CD8+ T cells sorted from PBMCs, obtained 45 days after the yellow fever booster vaccination. These receptors were collected from a man between 18 and 29 years old who received the YFV17D yellow fever vaccine.

This clonotype turned up a few times. V usage is TRBV27 and J usage is TRBJ2-1, with TRBD2 identical over 9 bases. Germline V gene sequence: CDR1 MNHEY, CDR2 SMNVEV (reference sequence). V shed 6 bases, J shed 7 bases, and the junction held 10 bases outside the gene matches. The CDR3 spans 15 residues. This chain's CDR3 is CASRAFAGGWNEQFF. Here the CDR3 DNA reads TGTGCCAGCAGGGCCTTCGCGGGGGGGTGGAATGAGCAGTTCTTC.

This chain uses TRBV9 with TRBJ2-3; no clear D. Between the trimmed V and J ends, which lost 0 bases and 4 bases, there was a span of 6 bases. The CDR3 sequence is 13 residues long. CDR1 and CDR2 (germline): SGDLS, YYNGEE. The CDR3: CASSVARADTQYF. Here the CDR3 DNA reads TGTGCCAGCAGCGTAGCTAGGGCAGATACGCAGTATTTT.

This clonotype appeared a few times. The chain uses TRBV24-1 and TRBJ2-2; D not resolved. Germline values: CDR1 KGHDR, CDR2 SFDVKD. Deletions cut 0 bases from V and 7 bases from J, with 5 bases between. The CDR3 contains 13 residues. The CDR3 protein is CATSDLRGGELFF. CDR3 sequence (DNA): TGTGCCACCAGTGATTTGCGCGGCGGGGAGCTGTTTTTT.

This clonotype occurred once. One end of the junction varies from germline; a read error may be responsible. This chain joins TRBV7-9 and TRBJ2-3; 12 nucleotides align to TRBD1. The germline CDR1 and CDR2 sequences are SEHNR and FQNEAQ (reference sequence). This CDR3 comprises 15 residues. CDR3: CASWSGQGAGDTQCF. The CDR3 DNA reads TGTGCCAGCTGGTCGGGACAGGGGGCTGGAGATACGCAGTGTTTT.

J is TRBJ2-5 and V is TRBV7-2; D is unresolved. Germline values: CDR1 SGHTA, CDR2 FQGNSA. CDR3 length: 14 amino acids. Trimming left V 1 base short and J 3 bases short, with 9 bases between. CDR3 in amino acids: CASSLGAPEETQYF. The CDR3 region has the DNA TGTGCCAGCAGCTTAGGTGCGCCCGAAGAGACCCAGTACTTC.

This clonotype has more than one count but fewer than ten. The gene calls are TRBV6-2 or TRBV6-3 and TRBJ1-1, with no clear D. The CDR3 contains 13 residues. The V gene's germline CDR1 is MNHEY and CDR2 SVGEGT. The ends were cut back, 1 base at V and 8 bases at J, with 11 bases in the middle. The CDR3 bases are TGTGCCAGCAGTTACTACAGCCGTGCCGAAGCTTTCTTT. Its protein is CASSYYSRAEAFF.

The genes are TRBV28 and TRBJ1-6, with 7 bases that match TRBD1. Germline V gene lookup returns CDR1 MDHEN and CDR2 SYDVKM. This CDR3 is 15 amino acids long. The J segment lost 4 bases and the V segment lost 5 bases, leaving 5 bases of the junction unmatched. DNA of the CDR3: TGTGCCAGCAGTGACGACAGGGTTTATAATTCACCCCTCCACTTT. Protein product: CASSDDRVYNSPLHF.

This clonotype was detected only a few times. The V call is TRBV6-1, the J call TRBJ1-1; weak D call: TRBD1 (6 bases). Germline CDR1 reads MNHNS; CDR2 reads SASEGT. V was clipped by 6 bases and J by 0 bases, with 11 bases between them. This CDR3 is built from 14 residues. The CDR3 DNA is TGTGCCAGCAGGTTCAGGGACATGAACACTGAAGCTTTCTTT. This gives the protein CASRFRDMNTEAFF.

This clonotype turned up a few times. The chain has TRBV5-1 and TRBJ2-1, with D tentatively TRBD2 (5 bases). Trimming left V 4 bases short and J 6 bases short, with 11 bases between. Germline CDR1 reads SGHRS; CDR2 reads YFSETQ. The length of the CDR3 is 13 residues. The CDR3 spells CASSPLEGNEQFF. In DNA, the CDR3 is TGCGCCAGCAGCCCGCTTGAGGGCAATGAGCAGTTCTTC.

V usage is TRBV4-2 and J usage is TRBJ1-1; D possibly corresponds to TRBD1 (5 bases). The germline CDR1 and CDR2 sequences are LGHNA and YNFKEQ. The ends were cut back, 4 bases at V and 0 bases at J, with 18 bases in the middle. CDR3 length equals 17 residues. The chain's CDR3 is CASSLLPDSSMNTEAFF. The CDR3 coding sequence is TGTGCCAGCAGCCTACTTCCTGACAGTTCCATGAACACTGAAGCTTTCTTT.